The 23 T cell receptor beta chains in this list originate from one sample, sequenced in a study of T cell changes during pregnancy in multiple sclerosis (dated by TCRdb to the late 2010s). The protocol used for the library was the immunoSEQ multiplex PCR assay. TCRdb mirrors the immuneACCESS table, restricted to in-frame sequences. Some clones are absent from its copies; in checked studies, under half trace to an unresolved V gene, and the reason for the others is unknown. The sample table holds about 50,000 clones, of which more than 85% were seen once. The ten top clones hold nearly 0.4% of the sample. Material: CD4+ T cells from peripheral blood mononuclear cells, obtained after pregnancy. The receptors were gathered from a female donor with multiple sclerosis, enrolled in a pregnancy study.

The CDR3 reads CASSPGTGGTYEQYF. DNA of the CDR3: TGTGCCAGCAGCCCCGGGACAGGGGGCACCTACGAGCAGTACTTC. The chain couples TRBV7-9 to TRBJ2-7; TRBD1 aligns across 12 bases. CDR3 length: 15 amino acids. Germline CDR1 reads SEHNR; CDR2 reads FQNEAQ (reference sequence). V dropped 5 bases and J dropped 2; count of bases not matched to a gene: 4.

The chain couples TRBV11-3 to TRBJ2-1, with 8 bases matching TRBD2. The trim removed 5 bases at V and 0 bases at J, leaving 9 bases unmatched. Germline CDR1 and CDR2: SGHNT and YENEEA. The CDR3 contains 17 residues. The CDR3 loop is CASSPRGGRSSYNEQFF. CDR3 DNA: TGTGCCAGCAGCCCCCGAGGCGGGAGGAGCTCCTACAATGAGCAGTTCTTC. The whole variable domain, remainder taken from reference TRBV11-3 and TRBJ2-1, is EAGVVQSPRYKIIEKKQPVAFWCNPISGHNTLYWYLQNLGQGPELLIRYENEEAVDDSQLPKDRFSAERLKGVDSTLKIQPAELGDSAVYLCASSPRGGRSSYNEQFFGPGTRLTVL.

CDR3 sequence (DNA): TGTGCCATCAGTGAGGAGGGGACTGTCACTGAAGCTTTCTTT. It yields the protein CAISEEGTVTEAFF. The chain recombines TRBV10-3 with TRBJ1-1, with D possibly matching TRBD1 (5 bases). The CDR3 spans 14 residues. Germline V lookup: CDR1 ENHRY, CDR2 SYGVKD. V dropped 2 bases and J dropped 4 bases, with 11 bases sitting between them.

The chain combines TRBV6-5 with TRBJ1-3; TRBD1 agrees at 7 bases. This CDR3 is built from 15 residues. From germline, CDR1 is MNHEY and CDR2 SVGAGI. The J segment lost 3 bases and the V segment lost 6 bases, leaving 8 bases of the junction unmatched. This CDR3 reads CASRSGQAIGNTIYF. CDR3 DNA: TGTGCCAGCAGATCCGGACAGGCAATTGGAAACACCATATATTTT.

The CDR3 nucleotides are TGTGCCAGCAGTCCAGGACAGGGAGGAAACACCATATATTTT. Its protein is CASSPGQGGNTIYF. The chain links TRBV6-5 to TRBJ1-3; 8 nucleotides align to TRBD1. V was pared by 5 bases and J by 4 bases, with 4 bases of the junction left unmatched. CDR3 length equals 14 residues. Germline CDR1 and CDR2: MNHEY and SVGAGI.

The chain uses TRBV19 and TRBJ1-2; 8 positions agree with TRBD1. CDR1 and CDR2 (germline): LNHDA, SQIVND (reference sequence). The CDR3 is made up of 12 amino acids. The CDR3 is CSSKDRVYGYTF. The CDR3 coding sequence is TGTTCTTCGAAGGACAGGGTCTATGGCTACACCTTC.

This clone was detected once. The genes are TRBV6-1 and TRBJ2-1; 7 nucleotides agree with TRBD2. The germline CDR1 and CDR2 sequences are MNHNS and SASEGT. Unmatched junction bases numbered 13, after V lost 6 bases and J lost 8 bases. CDR3 length: 15 amino acids. CDR3 DNA sequence: TGTGCCAGCAGGGCCTCCGGGGAGGGAAGATATGAGCAGTTCTTC. This translates into CASRASGEGRYEQFF.

This clone has just a few counts. This sequence joins TRBV30 and TRBJ2-1; D is possibly TRBD1 (5 bases). V was shortened by 4 bases and J by 3 bases, with 10 bases between the two germline ends. CDR1 and CDR2 from the germline V gene are GTSNPN and SVGIG (reference sequence). The CDR3 consists of 13 residues. The CDR3, as DNA: TGTGCCTGGAATCAGGGCCGCTACAATGAGCAGTTCTTC. Encoded protein: CAWNQGRYNEQFF.

The chain has TRBV20-1 and TRBJ2-5; weak D call: TRBD2 (6 bases). Germline assignment: CDR1 DFQATT and CDR2 SNEGSKA (reference sequence). This CDR3 contains 11 residues. V was trimmed by 5 bases and J by 3 bases, leaving 7 bases between them. The CDR3 DNA reads as TGCAGTGCTGGGGGGAAAGAGACCCAGTACTTC. It codes for CSAGGKETQYF.

The V call is TRBV15, the J call TRBJ2-1, with D maybe TRBD2 (6 bases). From germline, CDR1 is LNHNV and CDR2 YYDKDF (reference sequence). The CDR3 loop spans 14 amino acids. V was clipped by 1 base and J by 9 bases, with 13 bases between them. The CDR3 here is CATSRGGERSEQFF. The DNA for the CDR3 is TGTGCCACCAGCAGAGGCGGGGAGAGAAGTGAGCAGTTCTTC. The full variable domain, with the rest looked up from reference TRBV15 and TRBJ2-1, is DAMVIQNPRYQVTQFGKPVTLSCSQTLNHNVMYWYQQKSSQAPKLLFHYYDKDFNNEADTPDNFQSRRPNTSFCFLDIRSPGLGDTAMYLCATSRGGERSEQFFGPGTRLTVL.

The rearrangement links TRBV9 to TRBJ1-3; D is possibly TRBD1 (5 bases). V dropped 0 bases and J dropped 2 bases, with 9 bases sitting between them. Germline V CDR1 and CDR2: SGDLS, YYNGEE. The CDR3 has 15 residues. This CDR3 reads CASSVVGGTGNTIYF. The CDR3 DNA is TGTGCCAGCAGCGTAGTTGGGGGGACTGGAAACACCATATATTTT. The complete variable domain, with remaining parts taken from reference TRBV9 and TRBJ1-3, reads DSGVTQTPKHLITATGQRVTLRCSPRSGDLSVYWYQQSLDQGLQFLIQYYNGEERAKGNILERFSAQQFPDLHSELNLSSLELGDSALYFCASSVVGGTGNTIYFGEGSWLTVV.

The V gene is TRBV30, the J gene TRBJ1-2; D may be TRBD1 (5 bases). The germline gives CDR1 GTSNPN, CDR2 SVGIG (reference sequence). The CDR3 has 12 residues. The ends were cut back, 5 bases at V and 8 bases at J, with 15 bases in the middle. CDR3 amino acids: CAWGGTDRGYTF. The CDR3 coding sequence is TGTGCCTGGGGGGGGACGGATAGGGGCTACACCTTC.

The chain joins TRBV29-1 to TRBJ2-3; TRBD1 matches 8 bases. The germline CDR1 and CDR2 sequences are SQVTM and ANQGSEA. V dropped 4 bases and J dropped 2; count of bases not matched to a gene: 5. The CDR3 length is 14 residues. CDR3 loop: CSVGGTGFTDTQYF. The CDR3, as DNA: TGCAGCGTTGGAGGGACAGGATTCACAGATACGCAGTATTTT.

The chain combines TRBV5-1 with TRBJ2-1, with unresolved D. The CDR3 has 14 amino acids. Germline V gene lookup returns CDR1 SGHRS and CDR2 YFSETQ. Trimming cost V 0 bases and J 6 bases, with 10 bases left between them. This chain's CDR3 is CASSLGSPANEQFF. The DNA of the CDR3 is TGCGCCAGCAGCTTGGGTAGTCCCGCCAATGAGCAGTTCTTC.

Written as DNA, the CDR3 is TGCGCCAGCAGCTTGAGGGGAGGGGTGAACTATGGCTACACCTTC. Translation gives CASSLRGGVNYGYTF. The J gene is TRBJ1-2, the V gene TRBV5-1; a weak D match, TRBD1 (5 bases). V lost 1 base and J lost 2, with 12 bases in between. This CDR3 has 15 amino acids. Germline assignment: CDR1 SGHRS and CDR2 YFSETQ.

The chain carries TRBV12-5 and TRBJ2-3; 7 bases align to TRBD1. CDR1 is LGHNT, CDR2 FRNRAP, per germline. Unmatched junction bases numbered 5, after V lost 6 bases and J lost 2 bases. CDR3 length: 14 amino acids. The CDR3 protein is CASGVGQVTDTQYF. CDR3 DNA: TGTGCTAGTGGGGTCGGACAGGTCACAGATACGCAGTATTTT.

CDR3: CASSTRGGTDTQYF. The CDR3 region has the DNA TGTGCCAGCAGCACGAGGGGGGGAACAGATACGCAGTATTTT. V gene TRBV7-9 combines with J gene TRBJ2-3, with D possibly TRBD2 on 7 matching bases. There are 14 residues in the CDR3. Germline V gene data show CDR1 as SEHNR and CDR2 as FQNEAQ (reference sequence). V shed 5 bases and J shed 3 bases, with 12 bases lying between them. Filled out from reference TRBV7-9 and TRBJ2-3, the complete variable domain reads DTGVSQNPRHKITKRGQNVTFRCDPISEHNRLYWYRQTLGQGPEFLTYFQNEAQLEKSRLLSDRFSAERPKGSFSTLEIQRTEQGDSAMYLCASSTRGGTDTQYFGPGTRLTVL.

This rearrangement joins TRBV9 to TRBJ2-7; D unresolved. CDR3 length: 14 amino acids. The V end lost 0 bases, the J end lost 3 bases, and 10 bases lay between the germline ends. Germline assignment: CDR1 SGDLS and CDR2 YYNGEE. This chain's CDR3 is CASSVAGQDYEQYF. The CDR3 DNA follows: TGTGCCAGCAGCGTAGCTGGGCAGGACTACGAGCAGTACTTC.

The chain recombines TRBV5-5 with TRBJ1-2, with TRBD1 identical over 7 bases. CDR1 and CDR2 (germline): SGHKS, YYEKEE (reference sequence). This CDR3 is built from 15 residues. The V gene end was trimmed by 0 bases and the J gene end by 4 bases; junction bases not matched to a gene: 6. The CDR3 spells CASSLAEDRVYGYTF. CDR3 DNA sequence: TGTGCCAGCAGCTTGGCAGAAGACAGGGTCTATGGCTACACCTTC.

V usage is TRBV10-3 and J usage is TRBJ1-1; TRBD1 matches at 10 bases. Germline V gene data show CDR1 as ENHRY and CDR2 as SYGVKD. The trim removed 6 bases at V and 6 bases at J, leaving 10 bases unmatched. This CDR3 is built from 15 residues. CDR3 sequence: CAIRGGQGLQAEAFF. In nucleotides, the CDR3 is TGTGCCATCAGGGGGGGACAGGGGCTGCAGGCTGAAGCTTTCTTT.

The rearrangement uses TRBV2 and TRBJ1-4; D possibly corresponds to TRBD1 (5 bases). Trimming pared 3 bases from V and 7 bases from J, leaving 12 bases between. Per germline, CDR1 SNHLY and CDR2 FYNNEI. This CDR3 is built from 14 residues. The CDR3 nucleotides read TGTGCCAGCAGTGATACGACAGCAGGTGAAAAACTGTTTTTT. This translates into CASSDTTAGEKLFF.

The chain links TRBV6-5 to TRBJ2-2, with 7 bases lining up with TRBD1. This CDR3 comprises 13 residues. Trimming took 7 bases from V and 8 from J; bases not matched to a gene: 7. Germline V CDR1 and CDR2: MNHEY, SVGAGI. As DNA, the CDR3 is TGTGCCAGCACCATGACAGGGCCTGGGGAGCTGTTTTTT. It encodes CASTMTGPGELFF.

This sequence joins TRBV7-2 and TRBJ2-7; 7 nucleotides align to TRBD1. The CDR3 sequence is 14 residues long. Germline values: CDR1 SGHTA, CDR2 FQGNSA. J was trimmed by 7 bases and V by 2 bases; bases with no gene match: 8. CDR3 residues: CASSLTTGLREQYF. CDR3 coding DNA: TGTGCCAGCAGCTTAACGACAGGGTTACGAGAGCAGTACTTC.